These 27 T cell receptor beta chains originate from one sample sequenced in a study of blood T cell repertoires in COVID-19. Some clones are missing from TCRdb's copy, which holds only in-frame ones; the method was immunoSEQ multiplex PCR. The sample records about 310,000 clones, over 75% being singletons. The sample taken for sequencing was peripheral blood. These receptors were collected from a woman between 45 and 60 years old who had recovered from COVID-19.

V gene TRBV7-8 combines with J gene TRBJ2-3; 13 bases are shared with TRBD2. This CDR3 region has 19 residues. Germline V gives CDR1 SGHVS, CDR2 FQNEAQ. V lost 0 bases to trimming and J lost 4 bases; unmatched junction nucleotides: 10. The CDR3 sequence: CASSLALFGLAGVADTQYF. As DNA, the CDR3 is TGTGCCAGCAGCTTAGCGCTGTTCGGACTAGCGGGAGTGGCAGATACGCAGTATTTT.

The V and J genes are TRBV2 and TRBJ1-6; no definite D call. Germline V gene lookup returns CDR1 SNHLY and CDR2 FYNNEI. CDR3 length: 17 residues. V gave up 7 bases and J gave up 3 bases, with 19 bases separating them. This chain's CDR3 is CASNLLPSAVYNSPLHF. The DNA of the CDR3 is TGTGCCAGCAATCTTCTCCCCTCAGCGGTCTATAATTCACCCCTCCACTTT.

The table lists this clone with a count of one. The CDR3 reads CASSDGGGLNEQFF. CDR3 coding DNA: TGTGCCAGCAGTGACGGCGGGGGCCTCAATGAGCAGTTCTTC. The rearrangement joins TRBV6-4 to TRBJ2-1, with D possibly matching TRBD2 (7 bases). The CDR3 sequence is 14 residues long. The germline V and J ends were trimmed by 2 bases and 6 bases, with 11 bases remaining between them. In germline, CDR1 is MRHNA, CDR2 SNTAGT.

This clone was counted a few times. The chain uses TRBV5-6 and TRBJ2-2, with 8 positions matching TRBD1. From germline, CDR1 is SGHDT and CDR2 YYEEEE. V shed 5 bases and J 6 bases; nucleotides not matched to a gene: 9. The CDR3 runs 15 residues. DNA for the CDR3: TGTGCCAGCAGTCCCGGACAGGGTCCGGCCGGGGAGCTGTTTTTT. Residues: CASSPGQGPAGELFF.

J is TRBJ2-3 and V is TRBV28; 14 nucleotides align to TRBD2. The V gene end was trimmed by 1 base and the J gene end by 6 bases; junction bases not matched to a gene: 9. This CDR3 comprises 18 residues. The V gene's germline CDR1 is MDHEN and CDR2 SYDVKM. The DNA of the CDR3 is TGTGCCAGCAGTTTATTATCGGGACTAGCGGGGGTCGGGGATACGCAGTATTTT. Its protein is CASSLLSGLAGVGDTQYF.

The chain joins TRBV5-4 to TRBJ2-7; 7 positions agree with TRBD1. V gave up 4 bases and J gave up 6 bases; unmatched junction bases: 13. The CDR3 spans 15 residues. Germline CDR1 and CDR2: SGHNT and YYREEE (reference sequence). The CDR3 protein is CASSRRSNTGAEQYF. CDR3 coding DNA: TGTGCCAGCAGCCGCCGATCGAACACAGGGGCCGAGCAGTACTTC.

In this sample, this clone turned up once. The rearrangement uses TRBV20-1 and TRBJ1-2, with D perhaps TRBD1 (5 bases). Trimming left V 6 bases short and J 6 bases short, with 11 bases between. The CDR3 runs 11 residues. Germline CDR1 DFQATT, CDR2 SNEGSKA (reference sequence). The CDR3 DNA reads TGCAGTGCGCCTCAGGGCCATGGCTACACCTTC. Translating gives CSAPQGHGYTF.

The genes are TRBV30 and TRBJ1-3; D is ambiguous. Deletions cut 0 bases from V and 4 bases from J, with 10 bases between. There are 14 residues in the CDR3. The germline V gene has CDR1 GTSNPN and CDR2 SVGIG (reference sequence). CDR3 sequence reads: CAWSVRTQGNTIYF. The CDR3 nucleotides are TGTGCCTGGAGTGTAAGGACTCAGGGAAACACCATATATTTT.

The chain links TRBV7-6 to TRBJ2-1, with 12 positions matching TRBD2. The trim removed 5 bases at V and 7 bases at J, leaving 9 bases unmatched. CDR1 and CDR2 (germline): SGHVS, FNYEAQ. This CDR3 has 16 amino acids. The CDR3 spells CASSPTSGGGGNEQFF. The CDR3 nucleotides are TGTGCCAGCAGCCCGACTAGCGGGGGAGGGGGGAATGAGCAGTTCTTC.

The rearrangement uses TRBV3-1 (or the pseudogene TRBV3-2) and TRBJ1-6; D not resolved. Trimming cost V 0 bases and J 6 bases, with 12 bases left between them. The CDR3 runs to 16 residues. Germline values: CDR1 LGHDT, CDR2 YNNKEL (reference sequence). The CDR3 here is CASSQDVAGFNSPLHF. For the CDR3, the DNA is TGTGCCAGCAGCCAAGATGTAGCGGGATTTAATTCACCCCTCCACTTT.

The rearrangement joins TRBV4-3 to TRBJ2-7; 7 bases are shared with TRBD2. The CDR3 contains 13 residues. The V gene end was trimmed by 10 bases and the J gene end by 3 bases; junction bases not matched to a gene: 9. Germline V gene data show CDR1 as LGHNA and CDR2 as YSLEER. The CDR3 DNA follows: TGCGCCACCTTACGGCTAGCGGACTACGAGCAGTACTTC. It yields the protein CATLRLADYEQYF.

This chain connects TRBV28 to TRBJ1-2; TRBD1 agrees at 7 bases. Trimming at V came to 5 bases and at J to 4 bases, leaving 7 bases not matched to a gene. This CDR3 contains 14 residues. Germline V CDR1 and CDR2: MDHEN, SYDVKM. DNA for the CDR3: TGTGCCAGCAGTGTAATAGACAGGGTCTATGGCTACACCTTC. It is translated as CASSVIDRVYGYTF.

V and J are TRBV9 and TRBJ2-1; 10 bases fit TRBD1. Losses at the gene ends were 0 bases for V and 6 bases for J; bases not matched to a gene: 6. Germline V lookup: CDR1 SGDLS, CDR2 YYNGEE. The CDR3 sequence is 16 residues long. CDR3 DNA sequence: TGTGCCAGCAGCGTAGCCGGGACAGGGGCCCTCAATGAGCAGTTCTTC. Protein product: CASSVAGTGALNEQFF.

The table lists this clone with a count of one. This chain uses TRBV19 with TRBJ1-6; D not resolved. Germline CDR1 is LNHDA and CDR2 is SQIVND (reference sequence). There are 15 residues in the CDR3. Trimming left V 5 bases short and J 0 bases short, with 8 bases between. DNA for the CDR3: TGTGCCAGTAGTGCGCGGAGCTCCTATAATTCACCCCTCCACTTT. This encodes CASSARSSYNSPLHF.

This clone occurred once. The chain combines TRBV12-3 or TRBV12-4 with TRBJ2-3; D is perhaps TRBD2 (5 bases). V was cut by 5 bases and J by 9 bases, with 12 bases left in between. The CDR3 runs to 12 residues. The CDR3 nucleotides are TGTGCCAGCAGTCGCCTAGCCGACACGCAGTATTTT. Residues: CASSRLADTQYF.

This clone occurred a few times. J is TRBJ2-6 and V is TRBV7-9; no clear D. Germline CDR1 SEHNR, CDR2 FQNEAQ (reference sequence). The V end was cut by 2 bases, the J end by 0 bases, with 17 bases between. The CDR3 is 19 amino acids. For the CDR3, the DNA is TGTGCCAGCAGCTTAATGGGCCGTTACGGAATCTCTGGGGCCAACGTCCTGACTTTC. Residues: CASSLMGRYGISGANVLTF.

V is TRBV28 and J is TRBJ1-5, with TRBD1 matching over 8 bases. In germline, CDR1 is MDHEN, CDR2 SYDVKM. J was trimmed by 4 bases and V by 6 bases; bases with no gene match: 8. The CDR3 has 15 residues. The CDR3: CASRMGDRRNQPQHF. DNA of the CDR3: TGTGCCAGCAGGATGGGGGACAGGAGAAATCAGCCCCAGCATTTT.

This chain connects TRBV3-1 (or the pseudogene TRBV3-2) to TRBJ1-2, with 7 bases lining up with TRBD1. The CDR3 runs to 13 residues. Germline values: CDR1 LGHDT, CDR2 YNNKEL (reference sequence). V shed 5 bases, J shed 6 bases, and the junction held 6 bases outside the gene matches. CDR3 sequence reads: CASSRRQGDGYTF. DNA of the CDR3: TGTGCCAGCAGCAGAAGACAGGGAGATGGCTACACCTTC.

V gene TRBV10-3 combines with J gene TRBJ2-2; D possibly corresponds to TRBD2 (6 bases). The CDR3 has 18 residues. Germline values: CDR1 ENHRY, CDR2 SYGVKD. V shed 6 bases and J shed 5 bases, with 25 bases lying between them. Written as DNA, the CDR3 is TGTGCCATCAGCCGCGGGACGGCCGGACCCTGGGGTACCGGGGAGCTGTTTTTT. Amino acids: CAISRGTAGPWGTGELFF.

This sequence joins TRBV24-1 and TRBJ2-3; 10 bases match TRBD1. This CDR3 has 20 amino acids. Germline lookup yields CDR1 KGHDR and CDR2 SFDVKD. J gave up 3 bases and V 3 bases, and 17 bases lay outside the gene matches. The CDR3: CATSDTRPGQGSSGTDTQYF. CDR3 bases: TGTGCCACCAGTGATACACGTCCGGGACAGGGGAGTTCTGGTACAGATACGCAGTATTTT.

The chain couples TRBV27 to TRBJ2-1; 12 bases match TRBD2. CDR3 length equals 18 residues. Per germline, CDR1 MNHEY and CDR2 SMNVEV (reference sequence). Losses at the gene ends were 5 bases for V and 0 bases for J; bases not matched to a gene: 8. CDR3 DNA sequence: TGTGCCAGCAGTAAACTAGCGGGGGGTTCACGCTCCTACAATGAGCAGTTCTTC. Translated, it gives CASSKLAGGSRSYNEQFF.

The chain recombines TRBV4-3 with TRBJ2-5; D gene unclear. This CDR3 has 15 amino acids. The germline CDR1 and CDR2 sequences are LGHNA and YSLEER. With 0 bases removed from V and 4 bases from J, the gap between germline ends came to 12 bases. CDR3 region: CASSQDLAGGETQYF. The CDR3 DNA reads as TGCGCCAGCAGCCAAGATCTCGCAGGTGGAGAGACCCAGTACTTC.

J is TRBJ2-7 and V is TRBV27, with 11 bases fitting TRBD2. CDR3 length: 19 amino acids. V gave up 5 bases and J gave up 1 base; unmatched junction bases: 16. The germline V gene has CDR1 MNHEY and CDR2 SMNVEV (reference sequence). The CDR3 protein is CASSGGLAGLESLSYEQYF. The CDR3 DNA reads TGTGCCAGCAGTGGCGGACTAGCGGGCCTTGAGTCTTTGTCCTACGAGCAGTACTTC.

The chain employs TRBV5-1 and TRBJ1-2; D is uncertain. CDR1 is SGHRS and CDR2 is YFSETQ in the germline V gene. V was clipped by 0 bases and J by 0 bases, with 3 bases between them. The CDR3 length is 13 residues. CDR3 in DNA: TGCGCCAGCAGCTTGGGTACTAACTATGGCTACACCTTC. Translation: CASSLGTNYGYTF.

The V call is TRBV6-5, the J call TRBJ1-2; 7 bases line up with TRBD1. V was clipped by 7 bases and J by 5 bases; unmatched bases: 10. The CDR3 consists of 14 residues. CDR1 is MNHEY, CDR2 SVGAGI, per germline. The CDR3 DNA follows: TGTGCCAGCACCCGACGAGGGGACAGTTATGGCTACACCTTC. Amino acid sequence: CASTRRGDSYGYTF.

The chain uses TRBV11-3 and TRBJ2-3; tentatively, D is TRBD1 (5 bases). Germline CDR1 SGHNT, CDR2 YENEEA. This CDR3 spans 14 amino acids. Trimming took off 1 base at V and 5 bases at J, with 10 bases between the two ends. CDR3 residues: CASSLGGARDTQYF. CDR3 bases: TGTGCCAGCAGCTTAGGTGGGGCTCGAGATACGCAGTATTTT.

The chain carries TRBV2 and TRBJ1-4; 7 bases map to TRBD1. Germline V lookup: CDR1 SNHLY, CDR2 FYNNEI. The CDR3 is 14 residues long. After removal of 9 bases from V and 0 bases from J, the junction contained 4 bases not matched to a gene. The CDR3 sequence: CASHDRATNEKLFF. CDR3 sequence (DNA): TGTGCCAGTCACGACAGGGCAACTAATGAAAAACTGTTTTTT.